The clone carrying this T cell receptor (beta chain) turned up a few times. In the study's own analysis: From reference gene primer amplification, estimates of nucleated cell counts were derived. Sequencing used immunoSEQ multiplex PCR; TCRdb keeps in-frame clones, though not all of them. The V and J calls and the clone size are those of that table, but D and trimming were determined from the DNA. Among 15,000 to 20,000 clones, roughly 80% were seen once, and the ten largest hold about 10%. The sample is drawn from a study of blood T cell repertoires in COVID-19. The wider study: Both acute and convalescent COVID-19 samples were obtained from the United States, Italy and Spain. T cells, B-cell-depleted T cells, or PBMCs provided the cDNA or gDNA that served as material.

The clonotype comes from an older man with acute or convalescent COVID-19. Sequences were obtained from peripheral blood.

The CDR3 region has the DNA TGTGCCAGCAGCTTGTTCGCAGGGACTGGAAACACCATATATTTT. As protein: CASSLFAGTGNTIYF. The V call is TRBV5-5, the J call TRBJ1-3; tentatively, D is TRBD1 (5 bases). Germline V gene data show CDR1 as SGHKS and CDR2 as YYEKEE (reference sequence). The CDR3 length is 15 residues. Trimming took 1 base from V and 2 from J, leaving 10 bases between them. Full variable domain (missing parts from reference TRBV5-5 and TRBJ1-3): DAGVTQSPTHLIKTRGQQVTLRCSPISGHKSVSWYQQVLGQGPQFIFQYYEKEERGRGNFPDRFSARQFPNYSSELNVNALLLGDSALYLCASSLFAGTGNTIYFGEGSWLTVV.